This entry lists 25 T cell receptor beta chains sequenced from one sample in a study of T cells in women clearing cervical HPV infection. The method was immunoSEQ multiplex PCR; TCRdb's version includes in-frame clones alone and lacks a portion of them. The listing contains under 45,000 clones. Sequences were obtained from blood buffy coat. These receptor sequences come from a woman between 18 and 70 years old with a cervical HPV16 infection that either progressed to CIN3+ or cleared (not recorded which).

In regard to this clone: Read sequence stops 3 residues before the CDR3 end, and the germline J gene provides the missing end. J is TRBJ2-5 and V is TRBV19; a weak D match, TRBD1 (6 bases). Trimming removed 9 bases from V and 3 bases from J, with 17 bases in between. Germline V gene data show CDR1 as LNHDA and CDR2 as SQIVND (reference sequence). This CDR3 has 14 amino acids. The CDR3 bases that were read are TGTGCCAGGAGCCCCGTGGGGGCGAAAGAGACC. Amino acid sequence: CARSPVGAKET. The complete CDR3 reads CARSPVGAKETQYF. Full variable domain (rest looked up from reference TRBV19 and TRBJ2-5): DGGITQSPKYLFRKEGQNVTLSCEQNLNHDAMYWYRQDPGQGLRLIYYSQIVNDFQKGDIAEGYSVSREKKESFPLTVTSAQKNPTAFYLCARSPVGAKETQYFGPGTRLLVL.

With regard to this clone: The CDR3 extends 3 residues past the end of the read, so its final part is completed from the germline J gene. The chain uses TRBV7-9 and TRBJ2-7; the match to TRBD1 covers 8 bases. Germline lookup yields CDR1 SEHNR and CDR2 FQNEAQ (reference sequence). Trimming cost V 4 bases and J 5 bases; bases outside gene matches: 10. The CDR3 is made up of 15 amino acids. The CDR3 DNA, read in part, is TGTGCCAGCAGCTCGCTGACAGGGGAAGGGCACGAG. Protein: CASSSLTGEGHE. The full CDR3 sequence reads CASSSLTGEGHEQYF.

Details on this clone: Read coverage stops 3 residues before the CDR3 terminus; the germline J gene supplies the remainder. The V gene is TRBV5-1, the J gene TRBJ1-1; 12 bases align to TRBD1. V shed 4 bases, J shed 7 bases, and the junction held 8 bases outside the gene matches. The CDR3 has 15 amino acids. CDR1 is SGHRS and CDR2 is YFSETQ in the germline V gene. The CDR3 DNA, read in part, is TGCGCCAGCAGCACCTCCGGGACAGGGGGCAGTGAA. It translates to CASSTSGTGGSE. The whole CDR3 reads CASSTSGTGGSEAFF.

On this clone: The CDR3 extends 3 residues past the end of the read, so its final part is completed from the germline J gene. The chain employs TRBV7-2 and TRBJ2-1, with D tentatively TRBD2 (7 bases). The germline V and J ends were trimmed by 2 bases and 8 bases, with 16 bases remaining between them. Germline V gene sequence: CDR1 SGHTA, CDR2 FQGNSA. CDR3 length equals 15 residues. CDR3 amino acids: CASSLRGGATDEQFF. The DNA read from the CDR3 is TGTGCCAGCAGCTTAAGGGGGGGGGCTACGGATGAG.

This chain's CDR3 is CSASQGSGYEQYF. CDR3 bases read: TGCAGTGCATCGCAGGGGTCGGGCTACGAG. The rearrangement joins TRBV20-1 to TRBJ2-7; D possibly corresponds to TRBD1 (6 bases). The sequence runs out 3 residues before the end of the CDR3; the remainder is reconstructed from the germline J gene. The V end lost 6 bases, the J end lost 3 bases, and 15 bases lay between the germline ends. Germline-derived CDR1 and CDR2 are DFQATT and SNEGSKA (reference sequence). This CDR3 is built from 13 residues.

The sequenced part of the CDR3 DNA is TGCAGTGCTTCTGACCCCGGGACACAAAACTATGGC. It translates to CSASDPGTQNYG. The complete CDR3 sequence is CSASDPGTQNYGYTF. The genes are TRBV20-1 and TRBJ1-2; perhaps TRBD1 as D (6 bases). The CDR3 is cut off 3 residues early in the read; its end comes from the germline J gene. V gave up 5 bases and J gave up 2 bases, with 18 bases separating them. Germline V gene sequence: CDR1 DFQATT, CDR2 SNEGSKA (reference sequence). The CDR3 length is 15 residues.

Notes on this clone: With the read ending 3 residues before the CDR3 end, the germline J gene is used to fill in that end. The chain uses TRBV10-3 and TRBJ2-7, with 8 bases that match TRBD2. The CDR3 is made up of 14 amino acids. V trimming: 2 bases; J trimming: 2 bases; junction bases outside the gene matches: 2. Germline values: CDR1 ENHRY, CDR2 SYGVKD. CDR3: CAISEAGGAYEQYF. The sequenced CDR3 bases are TGTGCCATCAGTGAGGCCGGGGGGGCCTACGAG.

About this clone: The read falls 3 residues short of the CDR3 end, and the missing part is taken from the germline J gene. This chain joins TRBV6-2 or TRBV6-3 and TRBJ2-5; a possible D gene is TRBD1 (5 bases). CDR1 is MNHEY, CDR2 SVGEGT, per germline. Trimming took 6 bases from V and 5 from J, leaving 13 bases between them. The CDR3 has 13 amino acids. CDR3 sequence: CASSPGSWETQYF. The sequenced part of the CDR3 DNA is TGTGCCAGCAGCCCAGGGTCCTGGGAGACC.

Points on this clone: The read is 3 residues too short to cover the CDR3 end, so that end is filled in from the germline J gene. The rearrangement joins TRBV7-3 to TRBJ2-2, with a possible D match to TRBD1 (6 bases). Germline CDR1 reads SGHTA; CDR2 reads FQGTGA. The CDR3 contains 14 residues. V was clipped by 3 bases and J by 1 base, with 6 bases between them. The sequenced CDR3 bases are TGTGCCAGCAGCTTGGACAGGAACACCGGGGAG. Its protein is CASSLDRNTGE. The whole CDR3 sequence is CASSLDRNTGELFF.

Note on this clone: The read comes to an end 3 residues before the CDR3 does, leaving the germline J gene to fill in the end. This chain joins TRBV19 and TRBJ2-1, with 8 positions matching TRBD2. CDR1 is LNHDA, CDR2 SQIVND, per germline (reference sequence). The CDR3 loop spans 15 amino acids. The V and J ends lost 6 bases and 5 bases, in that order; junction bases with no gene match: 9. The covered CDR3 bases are TGTGCCAGTAGCCCCCTCGGGGGGGGAGACAATGAG. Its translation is CASSPLGGGDNE. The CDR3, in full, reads CASSPLGGGDNEQFF.

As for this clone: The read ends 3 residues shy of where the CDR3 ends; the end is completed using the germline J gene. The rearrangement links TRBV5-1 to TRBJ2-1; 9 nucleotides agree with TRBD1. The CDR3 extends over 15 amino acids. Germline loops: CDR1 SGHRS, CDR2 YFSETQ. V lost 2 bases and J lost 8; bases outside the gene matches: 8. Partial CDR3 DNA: TGCGCCAGCAGCTTCCGGGACAGGGAGCGAGATGAG. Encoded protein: CASSFRDRERDE. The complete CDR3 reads CASSFRDRERDEQFF.

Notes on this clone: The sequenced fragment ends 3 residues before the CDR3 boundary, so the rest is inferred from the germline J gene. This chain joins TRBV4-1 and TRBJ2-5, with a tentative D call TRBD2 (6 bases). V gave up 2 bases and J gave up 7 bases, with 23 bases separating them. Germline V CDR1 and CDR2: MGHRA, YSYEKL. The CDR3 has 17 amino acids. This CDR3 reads CASSQFAGGDRLGTQYF. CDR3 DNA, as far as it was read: TGCGCCAGCAGCCAATTTGCCGGAGGGGATCGGTTGGGGACC.

Partial CDR3 DNA: TGTGCCAGTGGGACTCCCGACGAG. It specifies CASGTPDE. The whole CDR3 protein is CASGTPDEQYF. The V and J genes are TRBV19 and TRBJ2-7; D might be TRBD2 (6 bases). The read falls 3 residues short of the CDR3 end, and the missing part is taken from the germline J gene. Trimming removed 8 bases at V and 5 bases at J, with 10 bases between. The germline gives CDR1 LNHDA, CDR2 SQIVND (reference sequence). The CDR3 has 11 residues.

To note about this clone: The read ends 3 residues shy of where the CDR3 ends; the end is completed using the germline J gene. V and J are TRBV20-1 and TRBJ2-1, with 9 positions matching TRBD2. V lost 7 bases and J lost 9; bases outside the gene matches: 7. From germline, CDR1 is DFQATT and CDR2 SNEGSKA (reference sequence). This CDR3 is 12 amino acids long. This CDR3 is CSVSSGRFEQFF. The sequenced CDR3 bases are TGCAGTGTGAGTAGCGGGAGATTTGAG.

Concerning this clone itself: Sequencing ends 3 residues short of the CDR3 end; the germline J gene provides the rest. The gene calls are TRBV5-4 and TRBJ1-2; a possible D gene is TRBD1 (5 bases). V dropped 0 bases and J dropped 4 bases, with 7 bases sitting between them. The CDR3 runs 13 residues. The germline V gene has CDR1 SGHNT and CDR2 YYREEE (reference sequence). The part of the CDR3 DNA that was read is TGTGCCAGCAGCTTGGGGGGCGGCTATGGC. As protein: CASSLGGGYG. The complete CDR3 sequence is CASSLGGGYGYTF.

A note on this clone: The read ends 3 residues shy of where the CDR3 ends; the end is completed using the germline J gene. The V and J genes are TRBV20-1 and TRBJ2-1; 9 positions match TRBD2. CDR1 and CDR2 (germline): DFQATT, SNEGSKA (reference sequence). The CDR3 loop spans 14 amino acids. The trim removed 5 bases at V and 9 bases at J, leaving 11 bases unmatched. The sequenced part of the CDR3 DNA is TGCAGTGCTCGGCGGGAGGGCCGGTCTAGTGAG. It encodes CSARREGRSSE. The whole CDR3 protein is CSARREGRSSEQFF.

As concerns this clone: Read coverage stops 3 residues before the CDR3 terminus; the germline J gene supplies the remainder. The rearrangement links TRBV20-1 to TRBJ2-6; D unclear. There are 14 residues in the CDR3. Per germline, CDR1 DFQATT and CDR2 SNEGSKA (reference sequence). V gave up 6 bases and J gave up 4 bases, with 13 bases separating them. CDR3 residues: CSAPAWAGANVLTF. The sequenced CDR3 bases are TGCAGTGCCCCGGCGTGGGCAGGGGCCAACGTC.

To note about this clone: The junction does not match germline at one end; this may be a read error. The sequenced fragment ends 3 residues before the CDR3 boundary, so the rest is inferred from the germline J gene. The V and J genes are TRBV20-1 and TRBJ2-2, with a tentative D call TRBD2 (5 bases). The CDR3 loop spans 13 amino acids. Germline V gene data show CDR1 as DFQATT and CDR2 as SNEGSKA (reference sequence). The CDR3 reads CSAREGVIGVLFF. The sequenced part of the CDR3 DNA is TGCAGTGCTAGAGAGGGTGTTATCGGGGTG.

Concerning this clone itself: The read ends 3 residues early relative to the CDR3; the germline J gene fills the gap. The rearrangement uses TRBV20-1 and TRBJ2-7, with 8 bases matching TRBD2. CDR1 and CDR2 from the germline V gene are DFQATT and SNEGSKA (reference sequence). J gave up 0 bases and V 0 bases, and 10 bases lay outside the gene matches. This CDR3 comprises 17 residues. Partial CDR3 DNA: TGCAGTGCTAGAGATCTTAGGCGGCTAGCGGGCTCCTACGAG. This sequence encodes CSARDLRRLAGSYE. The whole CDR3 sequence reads CSARDLRRLAGSYEQYF.

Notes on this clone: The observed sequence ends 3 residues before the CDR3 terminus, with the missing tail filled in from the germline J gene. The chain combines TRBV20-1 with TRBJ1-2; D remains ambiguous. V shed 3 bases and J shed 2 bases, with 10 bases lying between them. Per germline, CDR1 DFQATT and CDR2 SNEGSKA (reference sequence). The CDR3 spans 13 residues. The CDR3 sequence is CSARFAENYGYTF. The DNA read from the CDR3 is TGCAGTGCTAGGTTTGCGGAAAACTATGGC.

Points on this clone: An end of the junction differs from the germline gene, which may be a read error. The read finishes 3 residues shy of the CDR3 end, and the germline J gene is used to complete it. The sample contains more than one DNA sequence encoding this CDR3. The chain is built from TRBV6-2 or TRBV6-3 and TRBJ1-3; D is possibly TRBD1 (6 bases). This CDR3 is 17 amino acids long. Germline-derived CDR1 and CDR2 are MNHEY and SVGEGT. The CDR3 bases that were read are TGTGCCAGCAGCCTAAAGGGGGGGAGCCTCTCTGGAAACACA. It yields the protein CASSLKGGSLSGNT. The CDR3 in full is CASSLKGGSLSGNTIYF.

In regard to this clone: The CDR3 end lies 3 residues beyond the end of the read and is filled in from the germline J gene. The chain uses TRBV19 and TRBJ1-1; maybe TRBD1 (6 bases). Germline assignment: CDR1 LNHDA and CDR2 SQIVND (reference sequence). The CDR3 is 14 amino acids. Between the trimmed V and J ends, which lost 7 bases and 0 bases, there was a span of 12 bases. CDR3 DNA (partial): TGTGCCAGTATTACAGGGTCCCTGAACACTGAA. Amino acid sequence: CASITGSLNTE. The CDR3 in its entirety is CASITGSLNTEAFF.

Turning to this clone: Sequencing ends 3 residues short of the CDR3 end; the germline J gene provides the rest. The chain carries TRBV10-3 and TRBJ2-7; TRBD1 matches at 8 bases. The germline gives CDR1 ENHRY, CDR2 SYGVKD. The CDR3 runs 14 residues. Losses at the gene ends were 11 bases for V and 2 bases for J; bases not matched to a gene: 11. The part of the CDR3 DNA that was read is TGTGCCCCTTTGCCCGGACAGGGAACCTACGAG. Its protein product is CAPLPGQGTYE. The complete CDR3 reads CAPLPGQGTYEQYF.

The sequenced part of the CDR3 DNA is TGCAGTGCTAGAGAGCAAGGGACTAGCGGGCAAGAGACG. Encoded protein: CSAREQGTSGQET. From start to end, the CDR3 is CSAREQGTSGQETQYF. The chain employs TRBV20-1 and TRBJ2-3; 12 positions match TRBD2. Coverage ceases 3 residues before the CDR3 finishes, and the germline J gene fills in the end. Looked up from germline, CDR1 is DFQATT and CDR2 is SNEGSKA (reference sequence). CDR3 length: 16 residues.

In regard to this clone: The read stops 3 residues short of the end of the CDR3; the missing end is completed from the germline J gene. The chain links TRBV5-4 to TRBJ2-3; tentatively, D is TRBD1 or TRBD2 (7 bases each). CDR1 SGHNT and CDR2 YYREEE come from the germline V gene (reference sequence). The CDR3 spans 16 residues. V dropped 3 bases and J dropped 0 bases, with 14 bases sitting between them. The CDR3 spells CASSYRGGGSTDTQYF. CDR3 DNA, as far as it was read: TGTGCCAGCAGCTACCGGGGAGGGGGCAGCACAGATACG.